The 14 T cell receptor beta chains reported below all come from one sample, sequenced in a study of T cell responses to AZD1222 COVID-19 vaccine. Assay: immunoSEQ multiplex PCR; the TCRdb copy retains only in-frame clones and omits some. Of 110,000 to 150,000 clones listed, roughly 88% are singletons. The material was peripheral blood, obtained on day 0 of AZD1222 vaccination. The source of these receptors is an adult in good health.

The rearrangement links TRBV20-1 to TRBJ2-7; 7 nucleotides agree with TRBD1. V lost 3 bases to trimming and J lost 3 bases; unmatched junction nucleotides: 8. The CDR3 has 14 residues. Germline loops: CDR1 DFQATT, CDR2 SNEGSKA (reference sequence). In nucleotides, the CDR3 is TGCAGTGCTAGTCCTTCGACAGGGAGCTACGAGCAGTACTTC. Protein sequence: CSASPSTGSYEQYF.

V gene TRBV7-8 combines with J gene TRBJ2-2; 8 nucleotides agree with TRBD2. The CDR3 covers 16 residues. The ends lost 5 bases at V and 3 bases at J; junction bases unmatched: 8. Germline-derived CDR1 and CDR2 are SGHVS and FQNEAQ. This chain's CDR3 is CASSKTGGGYTGELFF. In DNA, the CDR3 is TGTGCCAGCAGCAAGACTGGCGGGGGGTACACCGGGGAGCTGTTTTTT. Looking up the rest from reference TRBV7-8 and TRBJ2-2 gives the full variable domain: GAGVSQSPRYKVAKRGQDVALRCDPISGHVSLFWYQQALGQGPEFLTYFQNEAQLDKSGLPSDRFFAERPEGSVSTLKIQRTQQEDSAVYLCASSKTGGGYTGELFFGEGSRLTVL.

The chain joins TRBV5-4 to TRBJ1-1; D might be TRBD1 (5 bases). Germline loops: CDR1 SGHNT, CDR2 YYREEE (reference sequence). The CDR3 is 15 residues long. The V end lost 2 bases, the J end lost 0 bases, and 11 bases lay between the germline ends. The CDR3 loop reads CASSFDLTVNTEAFF. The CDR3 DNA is TGTGCCAGCAGCTTTGACCTGACAGTGAACACTGAAGCTTTCTTT.

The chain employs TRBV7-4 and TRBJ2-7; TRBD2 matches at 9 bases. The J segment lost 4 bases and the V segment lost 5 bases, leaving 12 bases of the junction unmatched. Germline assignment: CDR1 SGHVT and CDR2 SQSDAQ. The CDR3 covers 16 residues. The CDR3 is CASSQRLAEFTYEQYF. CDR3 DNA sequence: TGTGCCAGCAGCCAAAGACTAGCGGAGTTTACATACGAGCAGTACTTC.

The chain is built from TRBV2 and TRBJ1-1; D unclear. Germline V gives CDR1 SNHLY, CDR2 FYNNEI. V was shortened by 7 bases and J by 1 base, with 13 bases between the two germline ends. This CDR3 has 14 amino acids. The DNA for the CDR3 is TGTGCCAGCACCCCCTGGGCGGAGAACACTGAAGCTTTCTTT. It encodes CASTPWAENTEAFF.

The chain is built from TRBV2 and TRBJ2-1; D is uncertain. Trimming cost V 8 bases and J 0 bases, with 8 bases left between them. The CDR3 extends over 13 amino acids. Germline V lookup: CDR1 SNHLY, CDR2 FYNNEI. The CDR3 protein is CASFLSSYNEQFF. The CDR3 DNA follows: TGTGCCAGCTTCCTATCCTCCTACAATGAGCAGTTCTTC. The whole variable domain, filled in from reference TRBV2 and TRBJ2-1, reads EPEVTQTPSHQVTQMGQEVILRCVPISNHLYFYWYRQILGQKVEFLVSFYNNEISEKSEIFDDQFSVERPDGSNFTLKIRSTKLEDSAMYFCASFLSSYNEQFFGPGTRLTVL.

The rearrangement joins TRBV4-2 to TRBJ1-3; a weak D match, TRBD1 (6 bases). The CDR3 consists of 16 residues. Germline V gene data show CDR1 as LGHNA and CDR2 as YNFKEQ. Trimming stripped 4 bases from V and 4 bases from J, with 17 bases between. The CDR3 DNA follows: TGTGCCAGCAGCCCGCAGGAGATACAGGGCGGAAACACCATATATTTT. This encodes CASSPQEIQGGNTIYF.

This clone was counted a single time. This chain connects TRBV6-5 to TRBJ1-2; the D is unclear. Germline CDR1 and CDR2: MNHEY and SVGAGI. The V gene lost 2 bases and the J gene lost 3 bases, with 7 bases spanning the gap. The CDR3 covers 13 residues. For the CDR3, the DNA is TGTGCCAGCAGTTACCAGTCTGACTATGGCTACACCTTC. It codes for CASSYQSDYGYTF.

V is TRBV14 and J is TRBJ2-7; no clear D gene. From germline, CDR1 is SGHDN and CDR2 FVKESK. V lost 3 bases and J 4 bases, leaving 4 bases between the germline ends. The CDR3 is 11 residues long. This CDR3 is CASSHRYEQYF. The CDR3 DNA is TGTGCCAGCAGCCATCGATACGAGCAGTACTTC.

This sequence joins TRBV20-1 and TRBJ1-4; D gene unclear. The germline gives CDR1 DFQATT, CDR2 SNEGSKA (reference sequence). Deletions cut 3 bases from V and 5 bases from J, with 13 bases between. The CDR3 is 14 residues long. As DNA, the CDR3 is TGCAGTGCTAGTATGGCAGTTTGGAATGAAAAACTGTTTTTT. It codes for CSASMAVWNEKLFF.

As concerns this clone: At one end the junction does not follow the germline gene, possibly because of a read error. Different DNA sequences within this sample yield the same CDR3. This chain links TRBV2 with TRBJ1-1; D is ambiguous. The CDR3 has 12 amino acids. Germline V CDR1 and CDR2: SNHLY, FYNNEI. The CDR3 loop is CASSEMNTEAFF. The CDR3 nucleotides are TGTGCCAGCAGTGAGATGAATACTGAAGCTTTCTTT. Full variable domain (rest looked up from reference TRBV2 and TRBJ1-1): EPEVTQTPSHQVTQMGQEVILRCVPISNHLYFYWYRQILGQKVEFLVSFYNNEISEKSEIFDDQFSVERPDGSNFTLKIRSTKLEDSAMYFCASSEMNTEAFFGQGTRLTVV.

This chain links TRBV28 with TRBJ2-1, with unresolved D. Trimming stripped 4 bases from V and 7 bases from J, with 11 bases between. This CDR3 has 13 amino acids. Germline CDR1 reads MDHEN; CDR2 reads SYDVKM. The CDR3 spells CASSSTFGNEQFF. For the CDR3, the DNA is TGTGCCAGCAGTTCCACCTTTGGGAATGAGCAGTTCTTC.

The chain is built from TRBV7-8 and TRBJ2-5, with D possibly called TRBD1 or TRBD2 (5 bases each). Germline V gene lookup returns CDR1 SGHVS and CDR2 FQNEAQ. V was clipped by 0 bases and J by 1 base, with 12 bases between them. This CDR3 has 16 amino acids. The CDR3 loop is CASSLAGESLQETQYF. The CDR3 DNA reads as TGTGCCAGCAGCTTAGCGGGGGAGTCTCTCCAAGAGACCCAGTACTTC.

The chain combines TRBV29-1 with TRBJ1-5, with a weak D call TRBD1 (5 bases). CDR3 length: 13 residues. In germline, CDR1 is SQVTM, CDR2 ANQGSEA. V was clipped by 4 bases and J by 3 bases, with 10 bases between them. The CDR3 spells CSVGQGINQPQHF. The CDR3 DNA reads TGCAGCGTTGGTCAGGGAATCAATCAGCCCCAGCATTTT. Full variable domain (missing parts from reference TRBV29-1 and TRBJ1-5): SAVISQKPSRDICQRGTSLTIQCQVDSQVTMMFWYRQQPGQSLTLIATANQGSEATYESGFVIDKFPISRPNLTFSTLTVSNMSPEDSSIYLCSVGQGINQPQHFGDGTRLSIL.